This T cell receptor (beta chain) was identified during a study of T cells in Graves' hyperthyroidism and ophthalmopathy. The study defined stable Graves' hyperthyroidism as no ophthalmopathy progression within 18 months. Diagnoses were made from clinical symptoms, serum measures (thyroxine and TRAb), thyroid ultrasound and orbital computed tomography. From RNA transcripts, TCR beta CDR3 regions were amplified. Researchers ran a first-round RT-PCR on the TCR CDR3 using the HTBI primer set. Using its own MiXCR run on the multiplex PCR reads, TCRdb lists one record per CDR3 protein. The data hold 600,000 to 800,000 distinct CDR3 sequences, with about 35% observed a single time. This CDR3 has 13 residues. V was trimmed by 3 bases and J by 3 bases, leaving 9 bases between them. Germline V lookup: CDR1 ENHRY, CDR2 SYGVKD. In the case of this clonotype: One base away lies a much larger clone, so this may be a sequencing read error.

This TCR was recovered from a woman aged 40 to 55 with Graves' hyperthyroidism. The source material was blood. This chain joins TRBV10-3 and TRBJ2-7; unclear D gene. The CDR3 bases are TGTGCCATCAGTGAAGATGGAAACTACGAGCAGTACTTC. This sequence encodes CAISEDGNYEQYF.